These T cell receptor beta chains were read from a single sample in a study of OX40 agonist ivuxolimab in advanced cancers. The method was immunoSEQ multiplex PCR; TCRdb's version includes in-frame clones alone and lacks a portion of them. The sample gives 65,000 to 85,000 clones, around 92% of which show up once; about 9% is in the top ten. Sample: CD4+ or CD8+ T cells sorted from blood, taken in a trial of the OX40 agonist ivuxolimab. The origin of the receptors is an adult with an advanced solid tumor such as melanoma, head and neck, liver or kidney cancer. The CDR3 runs from the conserved cysteine through the conserved F or W. The D gene is left open where the match is weak.

j_gene: TRBJ1-5; v_gene: TRBV5-1; d_gene: TRBD1; CDR3aa: CASSVDRVWGNQPQHF; CDR3nt: TGCGCCAGCAGCGTAGACAGGGTGTGGGGCAATCAGCCCCAGCATTTT
j_gene: TRBJ1-4; v_gene: TRBV28; d_gene: .; CDR3aa: CASSFLPSNEKLFF; CDR3nt: TGTGCCAGCAGTTTCCTTCCTTCGAATGAAAAACTGTTTTTT
j_gene: TRBJ2-7; v_gene: TRBV19; d_gene: .; CDR3aa: CASSRRHPDYEQYF; CDR3nt: TGTGCCAGTAGTCGAAGACATCCAGACTACGAGCAGTACTTC
j_gene: TRBJ2-5; v_gene: TRBV4-1; d_gene: .; CDR3aa: CASSQSSGPRSETQYF; CDR3nt: TGCGCCAGCAGCCAAAGTTCGGGACCAAGGTCCGAGACCCAGTACTTC
j_gene: TRBJ1-1; v_gene: TRBV7-9; d_gene: TRBD1; CDR3aa: CASSPIQGMVPEAFF; CDR3nt: TGTGCCAGCAGCCCCATACAGGGGATGGTACCTGAAGCTTTCTTT
j_gene: TRBJ2-5; v_gene: TRBV28; d_gene: .; CDR3aa: CASSPTFGAEETQYF; CDR3nt: TGTGCCAGCAGTCCGACCTTCGGGGCCGAAGAGACCCAGTACTTC
j_gene: TRBJ1-1; v_gene: TRBV6-6; d_gene: .; CDR3aa: CASSYSSANTEAFF; CDR3nt: TGTGCCAGCAGTTACTCGAGCGCGAACACTGAAGCTTTCTTT
j_gene: TRBJ2-1; v_gene: TRBV6-1; d_gene: .; CDR3aa: CASSEHRGYNEQFF; CDR3nt: TGTGCCAGCAGTGAACATCGGGGATACAATGAGCAGTTCTTC
j_gene: TRBJ2-5; v_gene: TRBV5-6; d_gene: TRBD2; CDR3aa: CASSLALSGAQYF; CDR3nt: TGTGCCAGCAGCTTGGCCCTCAGCGGGGCCCAGTACTTC
j_gene: TRBJ2-7; v_gene: TRBV21-1; d_gene: .; CDR3aa: CAGTGQGIFLGIKSYEQYF; CDR3nt: TGTGCCGGTACGGGACAGGGTATTTTTTTGGGGATAAAGTCCTACGAGCAGTACTTC
j_gene: TRBJ2-3; v_gene: TRBV5-6; d_gene: TRBD1; CDR3aa: CATSFRDSDTQYF; CDR3nt: TGTGCCACATCCTTCCGGGACAGTGATACGCAGTATTTT
j_gene: TRBJ2-7; v_gene: TRBV2; d_gene: .; CDR3aa: CASRVEGGSYEQYF; CDR3nt: TGTGCCAGCAGGGTGGAAGGGGGCTCCTACGAGCAGTACTTC
j_gene: TRBJ2-5; v_gene: TRBV27; d_gene: TRBD2; CDR3aa: CASSFLAGGTQYF; CDR3nt: TGTGCCAGCAGTTTCCTGGCGGGGGGCACCCAGTACTTC
j_gene: TRBJ1-1; v_gene: TRBV10-1; d_gene: TRBD1; CDR3aa: CASSEGPGWAPTGEAFF; CDR3nt: TGCGCCAGCAGTGAAGGACCCGGATGGGCTCCGACAGGGGAAGCTTTCTTT
j_gene: TRBJ2-5; v_gene: TRBV4-2; d_gene: TRBD2; CDR3aa: CASSQEGLAGGGETQYF; CDR3nt: TGTGCCAGCAGCCAAGAGGGACTAGCGGGGGGAGGGGAGACCCAGTACTTC
j_gene: TRBJ2-2; v_gene: TRBV5-1; d_gene: .; CDR3aa: CASSLGLANTGELFF; CDR3nt: TGCGCCAGCAGCTTGGGGCTGGCGAACACCGGGGAGCTGTTTTTT
j_gene: TRBJ2-7; v_gene: TRBV11-2; d_gene: .; CDR3aa: CASSLVGDEQYF; CDR3nt: TGTGCCAGCAGCTTAGTCGGGGACGAGCAGTACTTC